The 4 T cell receptor beta chains listed next were all sequenced from one sample in a study of blood T cell repertoires in COVID-19. Repertoires were generated with immunoSEQ multiplex PCR, while TCRdb's copy carries only in-frame clones and drops some. The sample lists more than 300,000 clones, about 90% occurring once. Sequenced: PBMCs or T cells enriched from blood (not recorded which). Source of these receptors: a woman aged 25 to 39 who had recovered from COVID-19.

The chain uses TRBV19 and TRBJ1-5, with 8 bases fitting TRBD1. This CDR3 has 18 residues. Germline loops: CDR1 LNHDA, CDR2 SQIVND (reference sequence). Trimming at V came to 3 bases and at J to 0 bases, leaving 10 bases not matched to a gene. This chain's CDR3 is CASSIARGPMYSNQPQHF. The CDR3 DNA reads TGTGCCAGTAGTATCGCCAGGGGGCCCATGTATAGCAATCAGCCCCAGCATTTT. Looking up the rest from reference TRBV19 and TRBJ1-5 gives the full variable domain: DGGITQSPKYLFRKEGQNVTLSCEQNLNHDAMYWYRQDPGQGLRLIYYSQIVNDFQKGDIAEGYSVSREKKESFPLTVTSAQKNPTAFYLCASSIARGPMYSNQPQHFGDGTRLSIL.

In the case of this clone: Other DNA sequences in the same sample also yield this CDR3. The chain couples TRBV6-2 or TRBV6-3 to TRBJ1-5; 7 bases are a match to TRBD1. Germline values: CDR1 MNHEY, CDR2 SVGEGT. This CDR3 contains 14 residues. With V trimmed by 0 bases and J by 6 bases, 2 bases remained unmatched. CDR3 amino acids: CASSYSGGGQPQHF. CDR3 coding DNA: TGTGCCAGCAGTTACTCAGGGGGCGGTCAGCCCCAGCATTTT.

The chain has TRBV30 and TRBJ1-3, with D unclear. The CDR3 consists of 12 residues. Germline V CDR1 and CDR2: GTSNPN, SVGIG (reference sequence). V lost 3 bases to trimming and J lost 4 bases, with 7 bases between them. CDR3 loop: CAWSLHGNTIYF. In nucleotides, the CDR3 is TGTGCCTGGAGCTTACACGGAAACACCATATATTTT.

The genes are TRBV9 and TRBJ1-2; D remains ambiguous. Germline CDR1 reads SGDLS; CDR2 reads YYNGEE. There are 16 residues in the CDR3. V was cut by 0 bases and J by 0 bases, with 12 bases left in between. The CDR3 here is CASSVVPQATNYGYTF. DNA for the CDR3: TGTGCCAGCAGCGTAGTCCCCCAGGCTACTAACTATGGCTACACCTTC.